Sequencing of this TCR beta chain was carried out in a study of T cell responses to AZD1222 COVID-19 vaccine (dated by TCRdb to the early 2020s). Turning to the overall study: Because spike-specific TCR depth and breadth did not differ between the two schedules, AZD1222 recipients who got a second dose at roughly 4 weeks were pooled with those who got a second dose at roughly 12 weeks. TCR sequencing covered more than 230 trial participants: about 210 given two doses of AZD1222 and about 26 given two doses of MenACWY control vaccine. Trial participants were enrolled by age into 18-55, 56-69 and 70-plus year subgroups, with approximately 150, 30 and 60 TCR-sequenced participants respectively.

The CDR3 regions of human TCRbeta chains were analyzed by immunosequencing. Regarding the original processing steps: TCRs in the repertoires were compared against a reference library of SARS-CoV-2-specific TCRs that had been generated with the MIRA antigen-specificity platform. Breadth was defined as the fraction of unique TCRs that were SARS-CoV-2-associated. Depth was defined as the fraction of total T cells that were SARS-CoV-2-associated. Each spike-specific TCR was assigned to its reactive spike region and to a CD4 or CD8 class using the MIRA data. Log10-transformed breadth and depth values were compared by one-way ANOVA with Sidak's multiple comparisons tests. This is the immuneACCESS table as TCRdb keeps it, with only in-frame sequences that have V and J called. A part of the clones is gone; compared with another copy, unresolved V genes explain less than half, and the rest is unexplained. That table is the source of V, J and clone size, and D and trimming were worked out from the DNA. The sample records about 150,000 clones, about 90% of which are singletons. Around 5% of the sample is held by the ten biggest clonotypes.

Study-wide findings and limitations: The 56-69-year group was small, and its depth increase did not reach significance, likely because of low power. The vaccine-associated CD4 TCRs covered the entire spike protein, and the dominant responses fell in regions 160-218 and 743-854. Spike-specific TCR breadth and depth rose significantly after two AZD1222 doses compared with day 0 and with MenACWY recipients. Nearly half of unique spike-specific TCRs reportedly recognized epitopes outside regions mutated in the B.1.351 and B.1.1.7 variants. No day 14 peak-response samples were available, so repertoires were characterized only after the peak T cell response. Most participants were white British and females outnumbered males, and the authors suggested that clonal diversity may have been underestimated. Conclusions about previously exposed vaccinees were limited because only six AZD1222 recipients were SARS-CoV-2 seropositive at baseline.

What this sample's time point label stands for: baseline before first vaccination. Samples from vaccinated people were obtained from the UK trials COV001 and COV002, which included a single-blind randomized controlled phase 2/3 trial of AZD1222 (ChAdOx1 nCoV-19) in healthy adults. For TCRbeta chain sequencing, PBMC samples from trial participants were taken at day 0 and at day 28 after the second dose. The CDR3, cysteine through phenylalanine, is 12 amino acids long. The sequence is cut down to CDR3 DNA, 36 bases in frame from base 1. V gives up 6 bases and J gives up 5 bases, and the segment between their germline ends measures 11 bases. From a lookup of the germline V gene, CDR1 and CDR2 are SQVTM and ANQGSEA. A remark on this clone: Its antigen remains undetermined. No qualities accompany the bases; no much larger clone lies one base away.

This clonotype was obtained from an adult in good health. The sample here was peripheral blood, taken on day 0 of AZD1222 vaccination. This sequence uses TRBV29-1 and TRBJ2-1; the D gene is perhaps TRBD2, on 6 matching bases. The CDR3 region reads CSVDYTNNEQFF. The DNA is as follows: TGCAGCGTGGACTACACCAACAATGAGCAGTTCTTC.